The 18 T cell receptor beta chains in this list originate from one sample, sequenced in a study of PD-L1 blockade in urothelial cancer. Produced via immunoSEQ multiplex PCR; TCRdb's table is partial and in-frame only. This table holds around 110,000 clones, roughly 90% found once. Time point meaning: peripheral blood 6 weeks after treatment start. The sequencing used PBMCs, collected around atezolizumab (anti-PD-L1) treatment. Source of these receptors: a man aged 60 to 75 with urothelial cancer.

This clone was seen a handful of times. Here the CDR3 DNA reads TGTGCCAGCAGCTTAGGTGGACAGGGACCCTATGGCTACACCTTC. It specifies CASSLGGQGPYGYTF. The J gene is TRBJ1-2, the V gene TRBV7-2; 8 nucleotides match TRBD1. Germline values: CDR1 SGHTA, CDR2 FQGNSA. This CDR3 has 15 amino acids. J lost 4 bases, V lost 1 base, and 5 bases had no gene match.

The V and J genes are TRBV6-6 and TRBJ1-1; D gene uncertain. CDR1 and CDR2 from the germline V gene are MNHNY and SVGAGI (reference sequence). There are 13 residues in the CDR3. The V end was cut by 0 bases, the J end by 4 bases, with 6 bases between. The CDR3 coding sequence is TGTGCCAGCAGTTACTCGAGATCCACTGAAGCTTTCTTT. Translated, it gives CASSYSRSTEAFF.

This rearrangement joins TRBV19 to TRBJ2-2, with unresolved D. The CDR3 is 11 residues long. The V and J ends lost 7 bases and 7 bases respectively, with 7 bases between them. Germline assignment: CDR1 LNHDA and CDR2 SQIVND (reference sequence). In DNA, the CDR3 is TGTGCCAGTATTCGCGACGGGGAGCTGTTTTTT. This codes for CASIRDGELFF. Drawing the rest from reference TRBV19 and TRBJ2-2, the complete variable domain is DGGITQSPKYLFRKEGQNVTLSCEQNLNHDAMYWYRQDPGQGLRLIYYSQIVNDFQKGDIAEGYSVSREKKESFPLTVTSAQKNPTAFYLCASIRDGELFFGEGSRLTVL.

In DNA form, the CDR3 reads TGTGCCAACTCACCGGGACAGGGGGTAGCAGATACGCAGTATTTT. Translated: CANSPGQGVADTQYF. The chain joins TRBV10-3 to TRBJ2-3; 11 bases are a match to TRBD1. Germline V gene sequence: CDR1 ENHRY, CDR2 SYGVKD. Losses at the gene ends were 10 bases for V and 4 bases for J; bases not matched to a gene: 10. The length of the CDR3 is 15 residues.

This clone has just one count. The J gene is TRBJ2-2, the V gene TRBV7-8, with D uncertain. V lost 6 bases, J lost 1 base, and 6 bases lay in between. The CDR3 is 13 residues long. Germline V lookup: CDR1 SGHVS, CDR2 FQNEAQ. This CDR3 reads CASRSGNTGELFF. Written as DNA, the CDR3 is TGTGCCAGCAGGTCGGGGAACACCGGGGAGCTGTTTTTT. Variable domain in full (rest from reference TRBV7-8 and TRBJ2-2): GAGVSQSPRYKVAKRGQDVALRCDPISGHVSLFWYQQALGQGPEFLTYFQNEAQLDKSGLPSDRFFAERPEGSVSTLKIQRTQQEDSAVYLCASRSGNTGELFFGEGSRLTVL.

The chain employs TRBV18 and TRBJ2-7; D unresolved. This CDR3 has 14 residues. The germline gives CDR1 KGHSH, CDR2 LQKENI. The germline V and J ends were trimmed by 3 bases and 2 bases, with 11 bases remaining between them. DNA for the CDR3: TGTGCCAGCTCACCGCCGTCGCGCCCCTACGAGCAGTACTTC. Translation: CASSPPSRPYEQYF.

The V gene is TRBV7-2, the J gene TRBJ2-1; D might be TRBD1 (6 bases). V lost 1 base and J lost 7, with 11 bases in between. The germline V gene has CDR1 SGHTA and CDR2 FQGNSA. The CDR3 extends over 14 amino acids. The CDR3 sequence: CASSLGGLINEQFF. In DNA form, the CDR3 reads TGTGCCAGCAGCTTAGGGGGGCTAATAAATGAGCAGTTCTTC.

CDR3 protein: CASSFGTGGDEQYF. CDR3 in DNA: TGCGCCAGCAGCTTTGGGACAGGGGGTGACGAGCAGTACTTC. The chain uses TRBV5-1 and TRBJ2-7, with 11 bases matching TRBD1. J was trimmed by 5 bases and V by 2 bases; bases with no gene match: 3. The CDR3 spans 14 residues. Germline CDR1 reads SGHRS; CDR2 reads YFSETQ.

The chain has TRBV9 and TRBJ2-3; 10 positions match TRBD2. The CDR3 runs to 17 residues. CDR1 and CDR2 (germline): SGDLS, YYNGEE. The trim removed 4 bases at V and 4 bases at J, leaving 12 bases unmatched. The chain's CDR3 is CASSFSGLAGVADTQYF. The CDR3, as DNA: TGTGCCAGCAGCTTTAGTGGGCTAGCGGGGGTCGCAGATACGCAGTATTTT. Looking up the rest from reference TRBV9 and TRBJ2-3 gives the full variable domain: DSGVTQTPKHLITATGQRVTLRCSPRSGDLSVYWYQQSLDQGLQFLIQYYNGEERAKGNILERFSAQQFPDLHSELNLSSLELGDSALYFCASSFSGLAGVADTQYFGPGTRLTVL.

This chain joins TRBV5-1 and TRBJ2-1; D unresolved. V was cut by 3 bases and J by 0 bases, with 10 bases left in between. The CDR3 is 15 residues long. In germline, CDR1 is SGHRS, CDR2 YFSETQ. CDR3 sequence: CASSSSGSSYNEQFF. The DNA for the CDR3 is TGCGCCAGCAGCTCTTCAGGCAGCTCCTACAATGAGCAGTTCTTC.

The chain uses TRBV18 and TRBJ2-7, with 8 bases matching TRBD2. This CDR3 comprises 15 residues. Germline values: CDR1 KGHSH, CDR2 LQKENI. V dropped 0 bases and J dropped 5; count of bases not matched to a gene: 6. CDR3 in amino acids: CASSPPGLVRHEQYF. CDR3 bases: TGTGCCAGCTCACCACCGGGACTAGTACGGCACGAGCAGTACTTC.

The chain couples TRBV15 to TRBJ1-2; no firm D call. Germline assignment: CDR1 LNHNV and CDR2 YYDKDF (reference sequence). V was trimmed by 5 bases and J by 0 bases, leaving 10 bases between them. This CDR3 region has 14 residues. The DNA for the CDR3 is TGTGCCACCAGCGCCCTAGGAACTAACTATGGCTACACCTTC. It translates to CATSALGTNYGYTF.

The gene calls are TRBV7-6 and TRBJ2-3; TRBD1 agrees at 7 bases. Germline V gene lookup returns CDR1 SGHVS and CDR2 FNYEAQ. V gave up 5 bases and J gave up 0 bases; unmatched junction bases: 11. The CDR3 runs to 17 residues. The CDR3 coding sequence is TGTGCCAGCAGCCCAGGACTCAGGGGGAGAAGCACAGATACGCAGTATTTT. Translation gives CASSPGLRGRSTDTQYF.

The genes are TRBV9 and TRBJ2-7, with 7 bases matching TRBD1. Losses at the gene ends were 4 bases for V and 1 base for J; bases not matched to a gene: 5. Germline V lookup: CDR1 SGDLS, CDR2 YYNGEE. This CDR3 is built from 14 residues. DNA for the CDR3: TGTGCCAGCAGCCCGACAGGGTTGTCCTACGAGCAGTACTTC. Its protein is CASSPTGLSYEQYF.

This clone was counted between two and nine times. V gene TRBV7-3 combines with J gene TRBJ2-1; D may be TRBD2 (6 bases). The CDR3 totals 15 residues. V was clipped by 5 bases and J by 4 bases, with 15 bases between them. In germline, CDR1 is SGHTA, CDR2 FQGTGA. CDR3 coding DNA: TGTGCCAGCAGCCCCGGGACTCTCTTTTACAATGAGCAGTTCTTC. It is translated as CASSPGTLFYNEQFF.

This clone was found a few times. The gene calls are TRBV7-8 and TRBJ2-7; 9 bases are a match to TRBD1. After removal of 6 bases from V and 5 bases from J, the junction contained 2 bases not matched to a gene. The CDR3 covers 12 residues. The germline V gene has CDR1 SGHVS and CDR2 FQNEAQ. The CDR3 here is CASSRDRDEQYF. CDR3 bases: TGTGCCAGCAGTCGGGACAGGGACGAGCAGTACTTC.

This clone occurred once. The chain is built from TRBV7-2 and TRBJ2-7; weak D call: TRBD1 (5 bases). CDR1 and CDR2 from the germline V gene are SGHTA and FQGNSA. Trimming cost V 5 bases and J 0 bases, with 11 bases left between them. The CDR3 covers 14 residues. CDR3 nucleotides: TGTGCCAGCAGCCTTCACAGGTCCTCCTACGAGCAGTACTTC. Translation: CASSLHRSSYEQYF. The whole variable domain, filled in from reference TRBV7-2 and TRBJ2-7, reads GAGVSQSPSNKVTEKGKDVELRCDPISGHTALYWYRQSLGQGLEFLIYFQGNSAPDKSGLPSDRFSAERTGGSVSTLTIQRTQQEDSAVYLCASSLHRSSYEQYFGPGTRLTVT.

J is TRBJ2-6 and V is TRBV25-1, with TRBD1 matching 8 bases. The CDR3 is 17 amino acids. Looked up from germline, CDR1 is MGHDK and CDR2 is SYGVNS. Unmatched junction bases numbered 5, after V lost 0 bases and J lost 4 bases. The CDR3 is CASSEYGQGAGANVLTF. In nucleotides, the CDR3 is TGTGCCAGCAGTGAATATGGACAGGGAGCAGGGGCCAACGTCCTGACTTTC.